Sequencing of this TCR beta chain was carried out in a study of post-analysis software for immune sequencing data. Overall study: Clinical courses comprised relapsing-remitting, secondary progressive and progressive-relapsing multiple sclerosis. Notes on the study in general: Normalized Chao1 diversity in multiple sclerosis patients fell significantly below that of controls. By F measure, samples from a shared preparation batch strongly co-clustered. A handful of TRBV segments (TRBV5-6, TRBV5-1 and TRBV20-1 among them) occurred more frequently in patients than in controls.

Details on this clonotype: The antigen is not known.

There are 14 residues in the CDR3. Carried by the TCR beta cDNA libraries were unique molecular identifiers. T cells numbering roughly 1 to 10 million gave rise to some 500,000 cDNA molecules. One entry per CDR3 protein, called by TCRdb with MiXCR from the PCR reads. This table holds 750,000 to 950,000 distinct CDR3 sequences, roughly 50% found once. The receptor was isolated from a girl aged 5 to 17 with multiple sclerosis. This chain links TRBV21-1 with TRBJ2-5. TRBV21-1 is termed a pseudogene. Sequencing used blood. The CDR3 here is CASSKACTEETQYF. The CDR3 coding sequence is TGTGCCAGCAGCAAAGCGTGTACCGAGGAGACCCAGTACTTC.